This T cell receptor beta chain is from a study of blood T cells in healthy people across ages. Findings and caveats of the study: Greater diversity and more naive CD4+ cells were seen in long-lived donors than in aged donors.

The use of a sample-barcoded 5' primer and a J-beta primer mix characterized a second PCR of 7 to 11 cycles. Each CDR3 protein is one row after TCRdb ran MiXCR on the 5' RACE reads. The repertoire consists of about 1.1 million distinct CDR3 sequences, with 35% to 40% occurring once and the leading ten covering less than 15%. This clonotype came up a few times. Its antigen remains unidentified. What was sequenced was blood. This TCR derives from a young man in good health.

The CDR3 is CSARTSTSSYNEQFF. CDR3 in DNA: TGCAGTGCTAGAACGTCTACAAGCTCCTACAATGAGCAGTTCTTC. The chain is built from TRBV20-1 and TRBJ2-1; D is unresolved. CDR1 is DFQATT, CDR2 SNEGSKA, per germline (reference sequence). This CDR3 has 15 amino acids. V was trimmed by 2 bases and J by 0 bases, leaving 11 bases between them.